Shown below are 31 T cell receptor beta chains from a single sample sequenced in a study of blood T cell repertoires in COVID-19 (dated by TCRdb to 2020 to 2022). Libraries came from the immunoSEQ multiplex PCR assay. TCRdb took over this immuneACCESS table, retaining in-frame rearrangements with V and J assigned. Such tables are incomplete; in checked studies, under half of the missing clones stem from an unresolved V gene, and the remainder is unexplained. The sample table shows 200,000 to 250,000 clones, and roughly 85% are seen once. The ten largest clones take up about 3% of the sample. Sequenced input: peripheral blood. The receptors shown here come from a man aged 18 to 29 with active or convalescent COVID-19.

V gene TRBV18 combines with J gene TRBJ2-7; 12 bases align to TRBD1. The CDR3 loop spans 15 amino acids. CDR1 KGHSH and CDR2 LQKENI come from the germline V gene. The junction had 2 bases not matched to a gene; V was cut back by 3 bases and J by 2 bases. CDR3 residues: CASSPWDRGPYEQYF. In DNA form, the CDR3 reads TGTGCCAGCTCACCCTGGGACAGGGGGCCCTACGAGCAGTACTTC.

The V and J genes are TRBV11-3 and TRBJ2-2; 10 nucleotides align to TRBD2. V shed 1 base and J 6 bases; nucleotides not matched to a gene: 5. There are 16 residues in the CDR3. Germline loops: CDR1 SGHNT, CDR2 YENEEA. The CDR3 nucleotides are TGTGCCAGCAGCTTAGGCCTAGCGGGAGCGGCCGGGGAGCTGTTTTTT. Amino acids: CASSLGLAGAAGELFF.

In this sample, this clone turned up a few times. The chain employs TRBV11-2 and TRBJ1-2; 7 nucleotides match TRBD1. CDR3 length: 14 residues. V lost 6 bases to trimming and J lost 5 bases; unmatched junction nucleotides: 9. The germline gives CDR1 SGHAT, CDR2 FQNNGV. The CDR3 region is CASRRPGQRYGYTF. CDR3 bases: TGTGCCAGCAGAAGACCGGGACAGAGATATGGCTACACCTTC.

The CDR3, as DNA: TGTGCCAGCAGTCTACGACAGGGGGCCGGGGAGACCCAGTACTTC. As protein: CASSLRQGAGETQYF. The gene calls are TRBV27 and TRBJ2-5, with 10 positions matching TRBD1. Germline CDR1 MNHEY, CDR2 SMNVEV (reference sequence). The CDR3 runs to 15 residues. Unmatched junction bases numbered 8, after V lost 5 bases and J lost 5 bases.

CDR3: CASSSSGTGNTGELFF. CDR3 DNA sequence: TGTGCCAGCAGTTCCTCTGGGACAGGAAACACCGGGGAGCTGTTTTTT. The chain couples TRBV27 to TRBJ2-2, with TRBD1 matching over 8 bases. The CDR3 spans 16 residues. Germline V gene data show CDR1 as MNHEY and CDR2 as SMNVEV (reference sequence). Unmatched junction bases numbered 6, after V lost 4 bases and J lost 2 bases.

The genes are TRBV7-2 and TRBJ1-2, with no clear D. The germline gives CDR1 SGHTA, CDR2 FQGNSA. The CDR3 extends over 13 amino acids. Between the trimmed V and J ends, which lost 1 base and 2 bases, there was a span of 5 bases. In DNA form, the CDR3 reads TGTGCCAGCAGCTTAGAACAGAACTATGGCTACACCTTC. This gives the protein CASSLEQNYGYTF.

V gene TRBV29-1 combines with J gene TRBJ1-1, with D perhaps TRBD1 (5 bases). The CDR3 is 13 amino acids. Germline loops: CDR1 SQVTM, CDR2 ANQGSEA. V lost 6 bases to trimming and J lost 1 base, with 12 bases between them. This chain's CDR3 is CSVAGLTNTEAFF. The CDR3 coding sequence is TGCAGCGTCGCGGGACTCACGAACACTGAAGCTTTCTTT.

This clone was seen once. This chain connects TRBV30 to TRBJ2-3; D is ambiguous. The CDR3 has 14 amino acids. V was pared by 0 bases and J by 0 bases, with 7 bases between. Germline loops: CDR1 GTSNPN, CDR2 SVGIG (reference sequence). The CDR3 sequence is CAWSVLTSTDTQYF. In nucleotides, the CDR3 is TGTGCCTGGAGTGTACTAACTAGCACAGATACGCAGTATTTT.

The table lists this clone with a few counts. The chain has TRBV19 and TRBJ1-2; 11 bases are shared with TRBD1. Germline loops: CDR1 LNHDA, CDR2 SQIVND (reference sequence). The CDR3 is made up of 16 amino acids. V shed 5 bases, J shed 7 bases, and the junction held 12 bases outside the gene matches. The CDR3 loop reads CASSAGQGAVSGGYTF. The CDR3, as DNA: TGTGCCAGTAGTGCCGGACAGGGGGCAGTATCAGGTGGCTACACCTTC.

The gene calls are TRBV28 and TRBJ1-5; weak D call: TRBD1 (6 bases). The CDR3 consists of 16 residues. The V gene's germline CDR1 is MDHEN and CDR2 SYDVKM. Trimming removed 8 bases from V and 6 bases from J, with 23 bases in between. The CDR3 is CASFAFPGQGSQPQHF. DNA of the CDR3: TGTGCCAGCTTCGCTTTTCCAGGGCAGGGGAGTCAGCCCCAGCATTTT.

The chain has TRBV11-2 and TRBJ2-1; 9 bases line up with TRBD1. Losses at the gene ends were 4 bases for V and 7 bases for J; bases not matched to a gene: 5. The CDR3 extends over 14 amino acids. CDR1 and CDR2 (germline): SGHAT, FQNNGV. The CDR3 DNA follows: TGTGCCAGCAGCTCAGGACAGGGGCATAATGAGCAGTTCTTC. Translation: CASSSGQGHNEQFF.

The rearrangement joins TRBV7-3 to TRBJ2-3, with a tentative D call TRBD1 (5 bases). V lost 5 bases to trimming and J lost 2 bases, with 17 bases between them. Germline assignment: CDR1 SGHTA and CDR2 FQGTGA. CDR3 length: 16 residues. The CDR3 DNA sequence: TGTGCCAGCAGCGCCCGCAGGACACTGTTCACAGATACGCAGTATTTT. Its translation is CASSARRTLFTDTQYF.

The CDR3 here is CSVGGTGDTEAFF. CDR3 DNA sequence: TGCAGCGTTGGTGGGACAGGAGACACTGAAGCTTTCTTT. The chain employs TRBV29-1 and TRBJ1-1, with 8 nucleotides matching TRBD1. CDR1 is SQVTM and CDR2 is ANQGSEA in the germline V gene. V lost 4 bases and J lost 3; bases outside the gene matches: 4. This CDR3 has 13 residues. Full variable domain (rest looked up from reference TRBV29-1 and TRBJ1-1): SAVISQKPSRDICQRGTSLTIQCQVDSQVTMMFWYRQQPGQSLTLIATANQGSEATYESGFVIDKFPISRPNLTFSTLTVSNMSPEDSSIYLCSVGGTGDTEAFFGQGTRLTVV.

The V and J genes are TRBV7-9 and TRBJ2-2, with D tentatively TRBD2 (5 bases). CDR3 length: 16 residues. Trimming removed 5 bases from V and 0 bases from J, with 13 bases in between. The germline V gene encodes CDR1 SEHNR and CDR2 FQNEAQ (reference sequence). The CDR3 loop is CASSIMLAPNTGELFF. The CDR3 DNA reads TGTGCCAGCAGCATTATGCTAGCTCCGAACACCGGGGAGCTGTTTTTT.

This chain links TRBV3-1 (or the pseudogene TRBV3-2) with TRBJ1-1; D ambiguous. Germline V CDR1 and CDR2: LGHDT, YNNKEL (reference sequence). The CDR3 is 14 amino acids. V was pared by 4 bases and J by 2 bases, with 11 bases between. CDR3 protein: CASSPTVANTEAFF. CDR3 sequence (DNA): TGTGCCAGCAGCCCCACGGTAGCAAACACTGAAGCTTTCTTT.

The table lists this clone with a count of one. The chain couples TRBV12-1 to TRBJ1-2; TRBD1, the table's D call, lacks a check against the DNA. TRBV12-1 constitutes a pseudogene. The CDR3 runs 17 residues. CDR3 nucleotide sequence: TGTGCCAGCAGCCGTATTCAATACAAGACAGTCCTCTATGGCTACACCTTC. Translated: CASSRIQYKTVLYGYTF.

This chain uses TRBV12-3 or TRBV12-4 with TRBJ2-7; a possible D gene is TRBD2 (5 bases). The CDR3 runs to 11 residues. V lost 1 base, J lost 8 bases, and 6 bases lay in between. The chain's CDR3 is CASSLGEKQYF. As DNA, the CDR3 is TGTGCCAGCAGTTTAGGGGAGAAGCAGTACTTC.

The chain combines TRBV18 with TRBJ1-1; D is perhaps TRBD1 (6 bases). Germline V gene sequence: CDR1 KGHSH, CDR2 LQKENI. Between the trimmed V and J ends, which lost 6 bases and 1 base, there was a span of 12 bases. The CDR3 has 14 residues. The CDR3 coding sequence is TGTGCCAGCTCCCAGGGACAAACGAACACTGAAGCTTTCTTT. This translates into CASSQGQTNTEAFF. Looking up the rest from reference TRBV18 and TRBJ1-1 gives the full variable domain: NAGVMQNPRHLVRRRGQEARLRCSPMKGHSHVYWYRQLPEEGLKFMVYLQKENIIDESGMPKERFSAEFPKEGPSILRIQQVVRGDSAAYFCASSQGQTNTEAFFGQGTRLTVV.

J is TRBJ1-2 and V is TRBV3-1 (or the pseudogene TRBV3-2); D is perhaps TRBD1 (6 bases). Germline CDR1 is LGHDT and CDR2 is YNNKEL (reference sequence). Trimming shortened V by 1 base and J by 8 bases, and 20 bases separated the two germline ends. The CDR3 totals 16 residues. CDR3 DNA sequence: TGTGCCAGCAGCCAAGCACAGGGCGGGTTCGTGACCGGCTACACCTTC. Translated, it gives CASSQAQGGFVTGYTF.

CDR3 DNA: TGTGCCAGCAGCCTCAAGGGGACTAGCGGAGGGTATGAGCAGTTCTTC. Amino acid sequence: CASSLKGTSGGYEQFF. The chain combines TRBV7-2 with TRBJ2-1, with 11 positions matching TRBD2. This CDR3 is built from 16 residues. Germline lookup yields CDR1 SGHTA and CDR2 FQGNSA. J was trimmed by 8 bases and V by 5 bases; bases with no gene match: 11.

This clone was seen a handful of times. The V gene is TRBV7-2, the J gene TRBJ2-7; 11 bases match TRBD2. Looked up from germline, CDR1 is SGHTA and CDR2 is FQGNSA. J was trimmed by 4 bases and V by 8 bases; bases with no gene match: 16. This CDR3 region has 17 residues. CDR3 DNA: TGTGCCAGCGGGGGAGGGGGACTAGCGGAGGGCAAATACGAGCAGTACTTC. The encoded protein is CASGGGGLAEGKYEQYF.

The chain is built from TRBV5-4 and TRBJ2-7; 7 nucleotides line up with TRBD1. Per germline, CDR1 SGHNT and CDR2 YYREEE (reference sequence). The CDR3 is 15 amino acids. V lost 7 bases to trimming and J lost 2 bases; unmatched junction nucleotides: 12. CDR3 loop: CASGEGARPTYEQYF. CDR3 DNA: TGTGCCAGCGGCGAGGGGGCCAGGCCCACCTACGAGCAGTACTTC.

The chain joins TRBV6-6 to TRBJ2-7; no reliable D call. With 6 bases removed from V and 3 bases from J, the gap between germline ends came to 9 bases. The CDR3 contains 12 residues. CDR1 is MNHNY, CDR2 SVGAGI, per germline (reference sequence). The CDR3 loop reads CASRGQNYEQYF. CDR3 DNA sequence: TGTGCCAGCAGGGGCCAGAACTACGAGCAGTACTTC.

The chain employs TRBV7-2 and TRBJ2-1, with TRBD2 matching over 9 bases. Germline V gene data show CDR1 as SGHTA and CDR2 as FQGNSA. This CDR3 comprises 13 residues. Losses at the gene ends were 2 bases for V and 8 bases for J; bases not matched to a gene: 1. The chain's CDR3 is CASSLTSGYEQFF. The DNA for the CDR3 is TGTGCCAGCAGCTTAACTAGCGGGTATGAGCAGTTCTTC.

This clone has a single count. The V call is TRBV10-2, the J call TRBJ2-5; possible D gene TRBD2, 7 bases. The CDR3 loop spans 14 amino acids. V shed 2 bases and J shed 3 bases, with 10 bases lying between them. Germline assignment: CDR1 WSHSY and CDR2 SAAADI. The CDR3, as DNA: TGCGCCAGCAGTGAGGGGAGGGGGGAAGAGACCCAGTACTTC. It codes for CASSEGRGEETQYF.

The genes are TRBV5-6 and TRBJ1-3; D is perhaps TRBD1 (5 bases). The CDR3 length is 16 residues. Between the trimmed V and J ends, which lost 2 bases and 0 bases, there was a span of 12 bases. Germline CDR1 and CDR2: SGHDT and YYEEEE. CDR3 in amino acids: CASSLGAPSSGNTIYF. In nucleotides, the CDR3 is TGTGCCAGCAGCTTAGGGGCCCCGAGCTCTGGAAACACCATATATTTT. Together with reference TRBV5-6 and TRBJ1-3, the CDR3 gives the full variable domain: DAGVTQSPTHLIKTRGQQVTLRCSPKSGHDTVSWYQQALGQGPQFIFQYYEEEERQRGNFPDRFSGHQFPNYSSELNVNALLLGDSALYLCASSLGAPSSGNTIYFGEGSWLTVV.

DNA of the CDR3: TGTGCCATCAGTGAGTCTTTGGCCAATAGCGTGAACACTGAAGCTTTCTTT. Protein sequence: CAISESLANSVNTEAFF. The chain carries TRBV10-3 and TRBJ1-1, with D unresolved. The CDR3 is 17 amino acids. Germline V gene lookup returns CDR1 ENHRY and CDR2 SYGVKD. Deletions cut 0 bases from V and 0 bases from J, with 14 bases between.

The chain employs TRBV5-1 and TRBJ2-5; perhaps TRBD1 as D (5 bases). Trimming took off 4 bases at V and 1 base at J, with 8 bases between the two ends. The CDR3 totals 13 residues. Per germline, CDR1 SGHRS and CDR2 YFSETQ. The CDR3 sequence: CASSLGAQETQYF. The CDR3 DNA follows: TGCGCCAGCAGCCTAGGGGCCCAAGAGACCCAGTACTTC.

This clone has just a few counts. The V call is TRBV13, the J call TRBJ1-3, with 11 bases aligning to TRBD1. Trimming at V came to 4 bases and at J to 0 bases, leaving 2 bases not matched to a gene. Germline CDR1 reads PRHDT; CDR2 reads FYEKMQ (reference sequence). This CDR3 comprises 16 residues. Written as DNA, the CDR3 is TGTGCCAGCAGCTCGGGGACAGGGGGCTCTGGAAACACCATATATTTT. Its protein is CASSSGTGGSGNTIYF.

The chain combines TRBV15 with TRBJ2-7; TRBD2 agrees at 10 bases. Germline loops: CDR1 LNHNV, CDR2 YYDKDF (reference sequence). This CDR3 is built from 15 residues. J gave up 6 bases and V 0 bases, and 5 bases lay outside the gene matches. The DNA of the CDR3 is TGTGCCACCAGCAGAGATCGGCTAGCGGGAGTCGAGCAGTACTTC. This gives the protein CATSRDRLAGVEQYF.

The chain couples TRBV19 to TRBJ2-7; 8 bases line up with TRBD1. The CDR3 is made up of 15 amino acids. Germline V gives CDR1 LNHDA, CDR2 SQIVND (reference sequence). The V gene end was trimmed by 5 bases and the J gene end by 2 bases; junction bases not matched to a gene: 8. CDR3 nucleotide sequence: TGTGCCAGTAGTCTTTCAGGACAGGGACCCTACGAGCAGTACTTC. Its protein product is CASSLSGQGPYEQYF.